Detailed here is one TCR beta chain. What it binds is not known. The read comes to an end 3 residues before the CDR3 does, leaving the germline J gene to fill in the end. The repertoire was sequenced with immunoSEQ multiplex PCR; TCRdb's copy has only in-frame clones and lacks some. This sample's table has about 21,000 clones. The CDR3 totals 16 residues. The V gene end was trimmed by 3 bases and the J gene end by 7 bases; junction bases not matched to a gene: 7. Looked up from germline, CDR1 is SGHRS and CDR2 is YFSETQ. These data belong to a study of T cells in women clearing cervical HPV infection. Study as a whole: Only a few women had HLA typing results available.

Study-wide results and caveats: Effector/memory and HPV-specific T cells were not isolated, and association timing is unknown.

The chain carries TRBV5-1 and TRBJ2-1; 13 nucleotides agree with TRBD2. Sequencing was performed on blood buffy coat. This receptor was taken from a woman between 18 and 70 years old with a cervical HPV16 infection that either progressed to CIN3+ or cleared (not recorded which). Incomplete CDR3 DNA: TGCGCCAGCAGCTCACCGGGACTAGCGGGACCTAATGAG. Amino acids: CASSSPGLAGPNE. The whole CDR3 region reads CASSSPGLAGPNEQFF.